Following are 9 T cell receptor beta chains from one sample sequenced in a study of T cell responses to AZD1222 COVID-19 vaccine. Here immunoSEQ multiplex PCR was the method, and the copy in TCRdb shows in-frame clones only, minus some. This table has approximately 80,000 clones, 85% to 90% appearing once. Sequenced material: peripheral blood, taken on day 0 of AZD1222 vaccination. These receptors were obtained from an adult in good health.

The CDR3 bases are TGTGCCAGCAGTTGGGGAAGGCGATCTAATGAAAAACTGTTTTTT. Amino acid sequence: CASSWGRRSNEKLFF. The chain recombines TRBV19 with TRBJ1-4; D is undetermined. Germline lookup yields CDR1 LNHDA and CDR2 SQIVND (reference sequence). Trimming cost V 9 bases and J 3 bases, with 17 bases left between them. This CDR3 contains 15 residues.

The chain links TRBV7-6 to TRBJ1-5, with D possibly being TRBD1 (6 bases). CDR3 length: 14 residues. V was trimmed by 3 bases and J by 3 bases, leaving 9 bases between them. Germline V gene sequence: CDR1 SGHVS, CDR2 FNYEAQ. The CDR3 sequence: CASSFGQLNQPQHF. The CDR3 DNA reads TGTGCCAGCAGCTTCGGACAGCTCAATCAGCCCCAGCATTTT.

This rearrangement joins TRBV11-2 to TRBJ2-3; 7 positions agree with TRBD2. Germline CDR1 and CDR2: SGHAT and FQNNGV. The CDR3 runs 15 residues. The trim removed 7 bases at V and 2 bases at J, leaving 9 bases unmatched. The DNA of the CDR3 is TGTGCCAGCACCCCTTCTCTAGCGGTCACAGATACGCAGTATTTT. Translation: CASTPSLAVTDTQYF. Supplemented by reference TRBV11-2 and TRBJ2-3, the full variable domain reads EAGVAQSPRYKIIEKRQSVAFWCNPISGHATLYWYQQILGQGPKLLIQFQNNGVVDDSQLPKDRFSAERLKGVDSTLKIQPAKLEDSAVYLCASTPSLAVTDTQYFGPGTRLTVL.

This chain connects TRBV7-3 to TRBJ2-7; D remains ambiguous. The CDR3 consists of 13 residues. Germline V lookup: CDR1 SGHTA, CDR2 FQGTGA. V was clipped by 5 bases and J by 2 bases, with 10 bases between them. CDR3 coding DNA: TGTGCCAGCAGCCCACAAGCAACCTACGAGCAGTACTTC. Translation gives CASSPQATYEQYF.

The V and J genes are TRBV27 and TRBJ1-6; D is unresolved. Deletions cut 2 bases from V and 7 bases from J, with 9 bases between. CDR3 length: 14 residues. The germline gives CDR1 MNHEY, CDR2 SMNVEV (reference sequence). CDR3 DNA sequence: TGTGCCAGCAGTTTACGGGATCAAAATTCACCCCTCCACTTT. Its translation: CASSLRDQNSPLHF.

The V gene is TRBV12-3 or TRBV12-4, the J gene TRBJ2-3, with D perhaps TRBD1 (6 bases). V was clipped by 6 bases and J by 2 bases, with 9 bases between them. The CDR3 runs to 13 residues. The CDR3 bases are TGTGCCAGCAGCGGACAGTACACAGATACGCAGTATTTT. This translates into CASSGQYTDTQYF.

This sequence joins TRBV9 and TRBJ1-4; TRBD1 might be the D (6 bases). CDR1 and CDR2 (germline): SGDLS, YYNGEE. The CDR3 consists of 16 residues. V shed 4 bases and J shed 5 bases, with 18 bases lying between them. The CDR3 region is CASSSQTGTLNEKLFF. The CDR3 DNA reads as TGTGCCAGCAGCTCACAAACCGGGACATTGAATGAAAAACTGTTTTTT.

The J gene is TRBJ2-4, the V gene TRBV30; D unclear. CDR1 and CDR2 (germline): GTSNPN, SVGIG (reference sequence). The CDR3 runs 14 residues. V was pared by 5 bases and J by 0 bases, with 11 bases between. This CDR3 is CAWVAGLAKNIQYF. The CDR3 region has the DNA TGTGCCTGGGTGGCTGGGTTAGCCAAAAACATTCAGTACTTC.

The table lists this clone with a count of one. The chain couples TRBV10-3 to TRBJ1-2; 7 nucleotides match TRBD1. With V trimmed by 3 bases and J by 14 bases, 3 bases remained unmatched. The V gene's germline CDR1 is ENHRY and CDR2 SYGVKD. This CDR3 has 10 amino acids. This CDR3 reads CAISDGTETF. In DNA form, the CDR3 reads TGTGCCATCAGTGACGGGACAGAGACCTTC.